The source of this T cell receptor beta chain is a study of T cells in Graves' hyperthyroidism and ophthalmopathy. The study defined stable Graves' hyperthyroidism as no ophthalmopathy progression within 18 months. This CDR3 spans 13 amino acids. Trimming cost V 7 bases and J 5 bases; bases outside gene matches: 10. Germline assignment: CDR1 DFQATT and CDR2 SNEGSKA (reference sequence). With regard to this clonotype: A clone one base away is much larger, so this may be a read error.

The investigators amplified TCR beta CDR3 regions from RNA transcripts. The HTBI primer set was used in a first-round RT-PCR of the TCR CDR3. TCRdb passed the multiplex PCR reads through MiXCR, listing each CDR3 protein once. The table has hundreds of thousands of distinct CDR3 sequences, roughly 37% seen once. The clonotype was recovered from a young man with Graves' hyperthyroidism. The chain recombines TRBV20-1 with TRBJ1-1, with 7 bases that match TRBD1. Input material: blood. CDR3 residues: CSVATGTITEAFF. The CDR3 region has the DNA TGCAGTGTGGCGACAGGGACGATAACTGAAGCTTTCTTT.